The present T cell receptor beta chain was sequenced within a study of blood T cell repertoires in COVID-19 (TCRdb year 2020). Describing the broader study: Samples from collaborators originated in the United States, Italy and Spain and spanned both the acute and convalescent phases of COVID-19. HLA class I and class II types, where available, came from metadata supplied by the sample provider rather than from assay-based typing. The repertoires were released in a freely available public database meant as a resource for research on the immune response to SARS-CoV-2. The prospective study material was composed of cDNA or gDNA derived from T cells, B-cell-depleted T cells, or PBMCs. Deeply sampled blood TCRbeta repertoires from subjects exposed to, actively infected with, or recovered from COVID-19 were included in the dataset. The samples were drawn from two sources: the first 160 participants of the ongoing ImmuneRACE study, and 950 to 1,500 subjects contributed by 6 global collaborators. Nearly every sample came with metadata listing a de-identified subject ID, COVID-19 status, age in years and sex.

Enrolling through a virtual design, the prospective study's participants ranged in age from roughly 18 to 90 years and lived across about two dozen United States geographic areas. In the prospective study, cohorts were assigned on the basis of participant-reported clinical history obtained from a screening survey and a study questionnaire. Recovered participants in ImmuneRACE Cohort 3 were defined as having two consecutive negative NP/OP PCR tests, clearance from a healthcare professional, or resolution of symptoms. In the prospective study, whole blood, serum and a nasopharyngeal or oropharyngeal swab were collected from each participant by mobile phlebotomists. Prospective study participants could optionally give additional blood draws and questionnaires over a roughly 2-month period. Before DNA extraction, blood samples from the prospective study were shipped at room temperature or frozen. On this clone itself: It has no known antigen specificity. Base-call qualities are not available, and no considerably larger clone is one nucleotide away.

V is pared back by 4 bases and J by 0 bases, with 13 bases lying between the germline termini. According to the germline V gene, CDR1 reads MNHEY and CDR2 reads SVGAGI. The CDR3 goes from the cysteine to the phenylalanine over 16 residues. Only the CDR3 DNA stays, 48 bases, in frame from base 1. Results the study describes overall, beyond this receptor: The amount of clinical and demographic metadata varied by source and participant and was provided uncurated.

TCRbeta CDR3 regions were amplified from genomic DNA by means of the immunoSEQ Assay, a bias-controlled multiplex PCR. Per the authors' processing: The number of nucleated cells in each sample was estimated by amplification of reference gene primers within the assay. To quantify the absolute abundance of each unique TCRbeta CDR3 rearrangement, sequence reads were collapsed and filtered. For each sample, productive Simpson clonality was calculated as the square root of Simpson's diversity index over productive rearrangements. Drawn from immuneACCESS, this table holds only the in-frame rearrangements with V and J called that TCRdb kept. Clones are partly lost; checked studies trace under half to an unresolved V gene and leave the rest unexplained. V and J calls and clone size are as listed in that table; D and trimming were resolved from the DNA. Within this sample are hundreds of thousands of clones, with approximately 91% of them counted one time only. Approximately 4.7% of the sample rests with the top ten.

The sequence links TRBV6-5 to TRBJ2-4, with TRBD1 as a weak D call on 6 bases. The TCR sequence derives from a man aged 60-69 years who had recovered from COVID-19. The sample consisted of PBMCs or T cells enriched from blood (not recorded which). Here the CDR3 is given as CASSSDSRLAKNIQYF. The sequenced DNA is TGTGCCAGCAGTTCGGACAGCCGCCTAGCCAAAAACATTCAGTACTTC.